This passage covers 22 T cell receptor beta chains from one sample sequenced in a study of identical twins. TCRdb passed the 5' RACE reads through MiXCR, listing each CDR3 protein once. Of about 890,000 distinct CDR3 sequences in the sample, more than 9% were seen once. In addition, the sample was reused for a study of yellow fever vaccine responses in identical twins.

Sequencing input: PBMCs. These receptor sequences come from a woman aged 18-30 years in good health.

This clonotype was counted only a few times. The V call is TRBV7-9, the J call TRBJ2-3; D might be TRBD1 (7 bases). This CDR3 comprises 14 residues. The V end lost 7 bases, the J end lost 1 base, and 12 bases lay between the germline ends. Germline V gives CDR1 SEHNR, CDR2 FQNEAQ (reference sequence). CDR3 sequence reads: CASTGGGGTDTQYF. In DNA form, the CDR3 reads TGTGCCAGCACAGGAGGGGGCGGCACAGATACGCAGTATTTT. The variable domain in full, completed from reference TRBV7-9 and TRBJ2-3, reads DTGVSQNPRHKITKRGQNVTFRCDPISEHNRLYWYRQTLGQGPEFLTYFQNEAQLEKSRLLSDRFSAERPKGSFSTLEIQRTEQGDSAMYLCASTGGGGTDTQYFGPGTRLTVL.

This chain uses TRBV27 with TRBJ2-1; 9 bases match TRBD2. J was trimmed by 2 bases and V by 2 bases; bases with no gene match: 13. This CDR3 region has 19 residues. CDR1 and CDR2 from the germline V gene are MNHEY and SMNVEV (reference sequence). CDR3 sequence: CASSLKGYGAGGPYNEQFF. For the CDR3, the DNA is TGTGCCAGCAGTTTAAAAGGGTACGGGGCGGGAGGGCCCTACAATGAGCAGTTCTTC.

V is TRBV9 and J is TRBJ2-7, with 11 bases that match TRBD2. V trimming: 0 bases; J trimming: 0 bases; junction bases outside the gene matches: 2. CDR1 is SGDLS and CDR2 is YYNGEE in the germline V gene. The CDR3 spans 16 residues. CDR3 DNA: TGTGCCAGCAGCGTAGGACTAGCGGGAACCTCCTACGAGCAGTACTTC. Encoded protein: CASSVGLAGTSYEQYF.

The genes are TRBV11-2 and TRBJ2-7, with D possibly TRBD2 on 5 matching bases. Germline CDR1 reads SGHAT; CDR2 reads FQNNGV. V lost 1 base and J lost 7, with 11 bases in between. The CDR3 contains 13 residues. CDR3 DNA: TGTGCCAGCAGCTTAGTATGGTCGGGGGAGCAGTACGTC. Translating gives CASSLVWSGEQYV.

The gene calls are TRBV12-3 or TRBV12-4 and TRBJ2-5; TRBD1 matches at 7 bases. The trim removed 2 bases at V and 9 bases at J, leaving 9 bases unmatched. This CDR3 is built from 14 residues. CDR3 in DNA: TGTGCCAGCAGTTTAAGCGAAAGGGGGCGGGCCCAGTACTTC. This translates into CASSLSERGRAQYF.

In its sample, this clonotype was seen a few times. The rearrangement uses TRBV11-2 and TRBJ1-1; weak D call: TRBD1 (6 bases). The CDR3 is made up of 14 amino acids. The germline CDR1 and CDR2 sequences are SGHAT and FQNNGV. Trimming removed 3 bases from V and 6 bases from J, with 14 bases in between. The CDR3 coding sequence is TGTGCCAGCAGCTTCTCAGGTGGACAGCCTGAAGCTTTCTTT. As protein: CASSFSGGQPEAFF.

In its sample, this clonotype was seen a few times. In DNA, the CDR3 is TGTGCCAGCAGTTTTCCGACAGGGCGCCCTAATGAAAAACTGTTTTTT. Protein: CASSFPTGRPNEKLFF. The chain combines TRBV12-3 or TRBV12-4 with TRBJ1-4; 7 positions agree with TRBD1. This CDR3 comprises 16 residues. V dropped 3 bases and J dropped 3; count of bases not matched to a gene: 7.

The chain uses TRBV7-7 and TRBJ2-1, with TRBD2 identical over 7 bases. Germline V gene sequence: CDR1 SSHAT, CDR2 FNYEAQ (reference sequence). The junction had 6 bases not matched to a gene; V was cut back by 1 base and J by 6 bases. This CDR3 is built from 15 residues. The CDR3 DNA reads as TGTGCCAGCAGCTTAGGGGGGGGGACCCGCAATGAGCAGTTCTTC. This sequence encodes CASSLGGGTRNEQFF.

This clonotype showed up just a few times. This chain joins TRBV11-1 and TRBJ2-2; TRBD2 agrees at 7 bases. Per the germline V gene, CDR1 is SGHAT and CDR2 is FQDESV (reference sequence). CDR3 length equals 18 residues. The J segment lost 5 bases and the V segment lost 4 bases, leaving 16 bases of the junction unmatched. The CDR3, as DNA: TGTGCCAGCAGCTATGCACTAGCGCGAACTAGAACGACCGGGGAGCTGTTTTTT. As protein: CASSYALARTRTTGELFF.

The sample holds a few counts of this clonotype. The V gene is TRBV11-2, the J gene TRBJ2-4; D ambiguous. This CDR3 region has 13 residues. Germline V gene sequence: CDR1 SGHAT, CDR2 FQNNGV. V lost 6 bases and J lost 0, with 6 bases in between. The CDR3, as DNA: TGTGCCAGCAGGGATCTAGCCAAAAACATTCAGTACTTC. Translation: CASRDLAKNIQYF.

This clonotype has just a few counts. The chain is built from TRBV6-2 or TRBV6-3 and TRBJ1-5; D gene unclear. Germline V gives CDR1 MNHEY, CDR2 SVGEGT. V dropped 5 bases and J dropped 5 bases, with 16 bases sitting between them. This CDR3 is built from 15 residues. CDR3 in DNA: TGTGCCAGCAGTAAAGACTGGCCAACCGATCAGCCCCAGCATTTT. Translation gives CASSKDWPTDQPQHF.

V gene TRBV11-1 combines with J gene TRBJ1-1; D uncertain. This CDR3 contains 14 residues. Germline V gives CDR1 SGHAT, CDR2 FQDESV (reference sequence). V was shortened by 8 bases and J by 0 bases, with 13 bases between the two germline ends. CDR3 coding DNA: TGTGCCAGCGCCGGCGACGGTGTGAACACTGAAGCTTTCTTT. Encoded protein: CASAGDGVNTEAFF. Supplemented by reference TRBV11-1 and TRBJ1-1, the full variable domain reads EAEVAQSPRYKITEKSQAVAFWCDPISGHATLYWYRQILGQGPELLVQFQDESVVDDSQLPKDRFSAERLKGVDSTLKIQPAELGDSAMYLCASAGDGVNTEAFFGQGTRLTVV.

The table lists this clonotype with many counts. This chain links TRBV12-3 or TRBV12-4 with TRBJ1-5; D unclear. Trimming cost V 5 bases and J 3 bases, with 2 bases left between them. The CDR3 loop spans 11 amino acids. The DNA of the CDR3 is TGTGCCAGCAGTATCAATCAGCCCCAGCATTTT. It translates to CASSINQPQHF.

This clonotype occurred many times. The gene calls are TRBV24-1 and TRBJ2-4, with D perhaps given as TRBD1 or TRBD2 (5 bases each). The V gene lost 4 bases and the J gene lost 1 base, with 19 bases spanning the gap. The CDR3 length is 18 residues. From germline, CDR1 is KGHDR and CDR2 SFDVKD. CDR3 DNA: TGTGCCACCAGTGAAACACGGGACCTCCCGGAGGCCAAAAACATTCAGTACTTC. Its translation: CATSETRDLPEAKNIQYF.

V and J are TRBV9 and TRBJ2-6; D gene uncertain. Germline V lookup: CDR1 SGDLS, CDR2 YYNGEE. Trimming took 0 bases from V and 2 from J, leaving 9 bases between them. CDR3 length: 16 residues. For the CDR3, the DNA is TGTGCCAGCAGCGTAGAGAGTTATACTGGGGCCAACGTCCTGACTTTC. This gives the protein CASSVESYTGANVLTF. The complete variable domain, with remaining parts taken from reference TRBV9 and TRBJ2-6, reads DSGVTQTPKHLITATGQRVTLRCSPRSGDLSVYWYQQSLDQGLQFLIQYYNGEERAKGNILERFSAQQFPDLHSELNLSSLELGDSALYFCASSVESYTGANVLTFGAGSRLTVL.

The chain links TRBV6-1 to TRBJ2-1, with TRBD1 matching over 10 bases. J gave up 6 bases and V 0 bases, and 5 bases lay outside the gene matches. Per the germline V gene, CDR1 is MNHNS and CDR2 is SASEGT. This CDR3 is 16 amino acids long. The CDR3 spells CASSEARDRGLNEQFF. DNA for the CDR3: TGTGCCAGCAGTGAAGCGCGAGACAGGGGGCTCAATGAGCAGTTCTTC.

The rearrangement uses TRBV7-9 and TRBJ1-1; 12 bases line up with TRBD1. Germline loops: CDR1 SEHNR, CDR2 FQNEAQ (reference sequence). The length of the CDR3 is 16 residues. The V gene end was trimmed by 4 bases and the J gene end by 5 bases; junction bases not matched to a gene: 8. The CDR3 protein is CASSSWGTGGETEAFF. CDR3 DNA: TGTGCCAGCAGCTCTTGGGGGACAGGGGGCGAAACTGAAGCTTTCTTT.

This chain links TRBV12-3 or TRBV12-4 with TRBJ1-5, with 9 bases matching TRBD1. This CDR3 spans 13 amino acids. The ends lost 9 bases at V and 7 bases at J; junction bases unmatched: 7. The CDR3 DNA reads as TGTGCCAGTGGGACAGGGAGTTGGCAGCCCCAGCATTTT. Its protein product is CASGTGSWQPQHF.

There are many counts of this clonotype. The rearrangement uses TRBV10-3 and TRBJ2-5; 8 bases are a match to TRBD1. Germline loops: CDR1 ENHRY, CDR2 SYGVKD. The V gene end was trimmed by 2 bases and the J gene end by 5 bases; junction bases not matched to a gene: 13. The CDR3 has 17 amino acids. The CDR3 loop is CAISETDLTGDVETQYF. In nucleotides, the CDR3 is TGTGCCATCAGTGAGACAGACCTGACAGGGGACGTCGAGACCCAGTACTTC.

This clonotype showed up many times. CDR3 amino acids: CASSRGVETQYF. CDR3 bases: TGTGCCAGCAGCCGGGGTGTAGAGACCCAGTACTTC. The V call is TRBV12-3 or TRBV12-4, the J call TRBJ2-5, with D perhaps matching TRBD2 (5 bases). V was shortened by 6 bases and J by 4 bases, with 9 bases between the two germline ends. The CDR3 is 12 residues long.

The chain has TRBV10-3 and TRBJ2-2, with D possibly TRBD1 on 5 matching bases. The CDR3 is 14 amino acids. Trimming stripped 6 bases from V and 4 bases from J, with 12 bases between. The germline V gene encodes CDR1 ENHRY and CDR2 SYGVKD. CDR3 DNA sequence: TGTGCCATCAGGAGACAGTCGATCACCGGGGAGCTGTTTTTT. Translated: CAIRRQSITGELFF.

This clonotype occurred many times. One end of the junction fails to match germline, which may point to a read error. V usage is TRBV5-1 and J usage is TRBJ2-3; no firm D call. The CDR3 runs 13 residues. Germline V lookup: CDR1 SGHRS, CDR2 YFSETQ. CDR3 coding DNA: TGTGCCAGCAGCTTAGGGATCACAGATACGCAGTATTTT. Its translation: CASSLGITDTQYF.